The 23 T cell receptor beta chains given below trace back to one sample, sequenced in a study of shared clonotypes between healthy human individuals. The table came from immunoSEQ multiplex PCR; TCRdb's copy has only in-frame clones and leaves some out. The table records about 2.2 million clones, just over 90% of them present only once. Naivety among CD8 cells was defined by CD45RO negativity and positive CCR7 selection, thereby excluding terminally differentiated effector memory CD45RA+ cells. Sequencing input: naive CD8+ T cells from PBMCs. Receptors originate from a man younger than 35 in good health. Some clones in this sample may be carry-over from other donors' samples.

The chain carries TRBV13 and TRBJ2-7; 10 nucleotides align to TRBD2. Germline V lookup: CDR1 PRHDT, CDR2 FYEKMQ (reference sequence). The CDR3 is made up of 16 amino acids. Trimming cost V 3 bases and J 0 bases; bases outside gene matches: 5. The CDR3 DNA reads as TGTGCCAGCAGCTTCTTAGCGGGAGGCAGCTCCTACGAGCAGTACTTC. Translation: CASSFLAGGSSYEQYF.

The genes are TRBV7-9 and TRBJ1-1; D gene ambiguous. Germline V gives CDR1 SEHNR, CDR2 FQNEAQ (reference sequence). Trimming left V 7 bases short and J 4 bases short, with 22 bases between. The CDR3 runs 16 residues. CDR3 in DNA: TGTGCCAGCACCGATTCACACGCACGGGGTAGCACTGAAGCTTTCTTT. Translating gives CASTDSHARGSTEAFF. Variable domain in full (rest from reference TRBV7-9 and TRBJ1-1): DTGVSQNPRHKITKRGQNVTFRCDPISEHNRLYWYRQTLGQGPEFLTYFQNEAQLEKSRLLSDRFSAERPKGSFSTLEIQRTEQGDSAMYLCASTDSHARGSTEAFFGQGTRLTVV.

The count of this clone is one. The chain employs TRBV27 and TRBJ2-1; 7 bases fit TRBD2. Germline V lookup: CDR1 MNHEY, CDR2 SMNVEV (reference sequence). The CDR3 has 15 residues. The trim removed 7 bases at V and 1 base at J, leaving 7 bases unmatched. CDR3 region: CASNQRGGSYNEQFF. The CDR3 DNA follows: TGTGCCAGCAACCAGCGGGGAGGGTCCTACAATGAGCAGTTCTTC.

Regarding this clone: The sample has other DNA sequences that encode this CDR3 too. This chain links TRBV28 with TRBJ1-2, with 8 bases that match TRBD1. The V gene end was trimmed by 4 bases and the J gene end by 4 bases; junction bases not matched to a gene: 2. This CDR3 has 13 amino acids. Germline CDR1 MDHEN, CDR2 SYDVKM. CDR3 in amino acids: CASSSDRGYGYTF. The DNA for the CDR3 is TGTGCCAGCAGTTCTGACAGGGGCTATGGCTACACCTTC.

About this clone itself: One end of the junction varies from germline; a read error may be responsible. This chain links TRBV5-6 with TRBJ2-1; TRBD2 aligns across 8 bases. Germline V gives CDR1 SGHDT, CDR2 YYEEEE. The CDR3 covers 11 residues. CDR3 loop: CASSLGTSWIF. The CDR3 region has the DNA TGTGCCAGCAGCTTGGGGACTAGCTGGATCTTC.

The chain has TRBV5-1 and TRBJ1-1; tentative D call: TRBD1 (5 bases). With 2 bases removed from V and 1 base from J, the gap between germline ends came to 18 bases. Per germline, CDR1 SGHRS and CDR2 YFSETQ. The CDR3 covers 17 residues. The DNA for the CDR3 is TGCGCCAGCAGCTTAAAGCCACCGGGACGGAGGAACACTGAAGCTTTCTTT. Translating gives CASSLKPPGRRNTEAFF. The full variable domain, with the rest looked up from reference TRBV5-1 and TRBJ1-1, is KAGVTQTPRYLIKTRGQQVTLSCSPISGHRSVSWYQQTPGQGLQFLFEYFSETQRNKGNFPGRFSGRQFSNSRSEMNVSTLELGDSALYLCASSLKPPGRRNTEAFFGQGTRLTVV.

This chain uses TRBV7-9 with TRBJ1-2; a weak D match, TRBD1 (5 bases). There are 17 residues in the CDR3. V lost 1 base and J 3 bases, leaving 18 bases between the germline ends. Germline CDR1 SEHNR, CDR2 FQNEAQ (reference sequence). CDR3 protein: CASSLDKRGTVDYGYTF. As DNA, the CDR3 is TGTGCCAGCAGCTTAGATAAACGAGGGACGGTGGACTATGGCTACACCTTC.

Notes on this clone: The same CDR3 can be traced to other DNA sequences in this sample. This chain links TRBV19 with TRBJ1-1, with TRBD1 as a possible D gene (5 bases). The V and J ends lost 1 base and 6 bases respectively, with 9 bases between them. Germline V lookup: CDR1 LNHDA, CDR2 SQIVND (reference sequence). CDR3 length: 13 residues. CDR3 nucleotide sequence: TGTGCCAGTAGTATAGGGGCAGGGTCTGAAGCTTTCTTT. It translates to CASSIGAGSEAFF.

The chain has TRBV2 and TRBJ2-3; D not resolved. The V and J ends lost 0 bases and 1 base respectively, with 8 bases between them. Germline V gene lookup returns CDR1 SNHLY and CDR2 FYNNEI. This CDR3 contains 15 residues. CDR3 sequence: CASSEALRGTDTQYF. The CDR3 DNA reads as TGTGCCAGCAGTGAAGCCCTCCGGGGCACAGATACGCAGTATTTT.

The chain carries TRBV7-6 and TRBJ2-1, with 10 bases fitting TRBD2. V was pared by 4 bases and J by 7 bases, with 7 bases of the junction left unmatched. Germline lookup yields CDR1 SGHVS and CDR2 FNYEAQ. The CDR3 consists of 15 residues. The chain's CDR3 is CASSWGSGRGNEQFF. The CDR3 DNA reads TGTGCCAGCAGCTGGGGGAGCGGGAGGGGGAATGAGCAGTTCTTC.

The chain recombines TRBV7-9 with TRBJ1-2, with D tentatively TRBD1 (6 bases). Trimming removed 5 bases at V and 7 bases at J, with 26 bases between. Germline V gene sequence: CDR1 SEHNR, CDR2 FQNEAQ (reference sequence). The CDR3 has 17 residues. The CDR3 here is CASSPRTVYLIQGGYTF. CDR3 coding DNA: TGTGCCAGCAGCCCGCGGACAGTGTATTTAATTCAGGGTGGCTACACCTTC.

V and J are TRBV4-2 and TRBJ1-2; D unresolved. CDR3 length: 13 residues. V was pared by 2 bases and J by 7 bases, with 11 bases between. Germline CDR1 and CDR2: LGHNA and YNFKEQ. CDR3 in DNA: TGTGCCAGCAGCCAAATGGAAGGGCCTGGCTACACCTTC. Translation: CASSQMEGPGYTF.

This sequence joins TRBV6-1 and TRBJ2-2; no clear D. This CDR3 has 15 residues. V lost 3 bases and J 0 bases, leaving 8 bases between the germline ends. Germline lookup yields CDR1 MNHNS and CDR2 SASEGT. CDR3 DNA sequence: TGTGCCAGCAGTGAGGCACGGCCGAACACCGGGGAGCTGTTTTTT. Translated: CASSEARPNTGELFF.

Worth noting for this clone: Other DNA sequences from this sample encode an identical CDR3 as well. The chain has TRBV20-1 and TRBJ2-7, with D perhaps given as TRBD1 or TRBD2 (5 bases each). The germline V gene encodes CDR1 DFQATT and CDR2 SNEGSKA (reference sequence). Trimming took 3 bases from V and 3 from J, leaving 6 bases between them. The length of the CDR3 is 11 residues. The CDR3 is CSARGDYEQYF. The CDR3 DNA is TGCAGTGCTAGGGGGGACTACGAGCAGTACTTC.

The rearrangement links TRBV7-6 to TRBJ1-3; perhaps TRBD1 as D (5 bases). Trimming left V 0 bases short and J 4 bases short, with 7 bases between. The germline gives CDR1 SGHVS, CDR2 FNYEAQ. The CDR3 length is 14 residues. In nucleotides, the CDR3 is TGTGCCAGCAGCTTAGCAGGGGCCGGAAACACCATATATTTT. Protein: CASSLAGAGNTIYF.

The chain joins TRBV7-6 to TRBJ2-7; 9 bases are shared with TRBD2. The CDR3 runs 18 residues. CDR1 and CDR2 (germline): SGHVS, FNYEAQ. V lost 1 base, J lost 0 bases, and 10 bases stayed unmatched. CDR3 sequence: CASSLGASGMASSYEQYF. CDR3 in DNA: TGTGCCAGCAGCTTAGGCGCTAGCGGGATGGCCAGCTCCTACGAGCAGTACTTC.

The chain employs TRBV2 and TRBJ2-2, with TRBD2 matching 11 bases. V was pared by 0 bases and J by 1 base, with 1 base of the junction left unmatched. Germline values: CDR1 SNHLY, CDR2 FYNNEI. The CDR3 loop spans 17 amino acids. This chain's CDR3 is CASSEALAGVNTGELFF. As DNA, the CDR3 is TGTGCCAGCAGTGAAGCACTAGCGGGAGTGAACACCGGGGAGCTGTTTTTT. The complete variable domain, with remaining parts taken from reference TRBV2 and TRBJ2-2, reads EPEVTQTPSHQVTQMGQEVILRCVPISNHLYFYWYRQILGQKVEFLVSFYNNEISEKSEIFDDQFSVERPDGSNFTLKIRSTKLEDSAMYFCASSEALAGVNTGELFFGEGSRLTVL.

The DNA for the CDR3 is TGTGCCAGCAGTCAGTACTATAGCAATCAGCCCCAGCATTTT. It translates to CASSQYYSNQPQHF. The genes are TRBV6-1 and TRBJ1-5; D not certain. V lost 5 bases, J lost 0 bases, and 8 bases lay in between. CDR1 MNHNS and CDR2 SASEGT come from the germline V gene. The CDR3 is 14 residues long.

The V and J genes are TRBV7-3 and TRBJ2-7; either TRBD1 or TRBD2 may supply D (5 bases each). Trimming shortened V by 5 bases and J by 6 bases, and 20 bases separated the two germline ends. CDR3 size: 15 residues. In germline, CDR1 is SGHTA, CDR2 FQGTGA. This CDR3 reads CASSPVGVQAGEQYF. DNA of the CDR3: TGTGCCAGCAGCCCCGTGGGGGTTCAGGCCGGCGAGCAGTACTTC.

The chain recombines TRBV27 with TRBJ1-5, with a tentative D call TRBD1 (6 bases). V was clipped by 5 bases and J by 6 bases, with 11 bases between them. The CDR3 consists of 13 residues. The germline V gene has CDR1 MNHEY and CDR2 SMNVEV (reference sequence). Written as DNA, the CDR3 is TGTGCCAGCAGTGCGGGGGCAGTTCAGCCCCAGCATTTT. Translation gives CASSAGAVQPQHF.

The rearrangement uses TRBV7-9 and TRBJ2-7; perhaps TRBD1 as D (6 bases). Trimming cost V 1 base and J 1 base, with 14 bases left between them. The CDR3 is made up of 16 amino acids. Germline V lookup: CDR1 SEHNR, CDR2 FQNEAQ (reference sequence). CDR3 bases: TGTGCCAGCAGCTTAGTTTACAGGGCTGGATCCTACGAGCAGTACTTC. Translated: CASSLVYRAGSYEQYF.

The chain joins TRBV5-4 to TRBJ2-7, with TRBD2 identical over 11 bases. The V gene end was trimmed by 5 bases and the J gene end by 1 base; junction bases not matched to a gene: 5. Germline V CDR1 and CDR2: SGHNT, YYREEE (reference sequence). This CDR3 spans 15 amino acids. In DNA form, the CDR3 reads TGTGCCAGCAGTTGGACTAGCGGGCAATCCTACGAGCAGTACTTC. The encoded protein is CASSWTSGQSYEQYF.

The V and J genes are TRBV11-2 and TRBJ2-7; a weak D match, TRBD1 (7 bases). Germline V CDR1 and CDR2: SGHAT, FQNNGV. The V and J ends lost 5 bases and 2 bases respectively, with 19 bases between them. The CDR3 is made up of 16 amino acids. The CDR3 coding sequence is TGTGCCAGCAGCCCCCTAGGCGGGACAGTTGCCTACGAGCAGTACTTC. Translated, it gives CASSPLGGTVAYEQYF.